This TCR beta chain was sequenced during a study of PD-1 blockade in classical Hodgkin lymphoma. Whole-study context: Nivolumab was administered to patients intravenously at 3 mg/kg every 2 weeks.

The V gene's germline CDR1 is GTSNPN and CDR2 SVGIG (reference sequence). V trimming: 4 bases; J trimming: 4 bases; junction bases outside the gene matches: 4. The CDR3 has 13 amino acids. As to time point: cycle 4 day 1 (C4D1), after around six weeks of nivolumab. Relapses following autologous stem cell transplantation were seen in all patients, with brentuximab vedotin exposure varying. Sequencing was performed with immunoSEQ multiplex PCR; in TCRdb, only in-frame clones are kept and a portion is missing. Seen here are 23,000 or so clones, more than 75% observed once, and the top ten hold 22%. The sequencing used peripheral blood mononuclear cells (PBMCs), collected before the fourth cycle of nivolumab. This chain connects TRBV30 to TRBJ2-3, with 8 bases lining up with TRBD2. The sequence came from a human donor with classical Hodgkin lymphoma. The CDR3 reads CAWKSGGSDTQYF. CDR3 DNA sequence: TGTGCCTGGAAGTCGGGGGGGTCAGATACGCAGTATTTT.